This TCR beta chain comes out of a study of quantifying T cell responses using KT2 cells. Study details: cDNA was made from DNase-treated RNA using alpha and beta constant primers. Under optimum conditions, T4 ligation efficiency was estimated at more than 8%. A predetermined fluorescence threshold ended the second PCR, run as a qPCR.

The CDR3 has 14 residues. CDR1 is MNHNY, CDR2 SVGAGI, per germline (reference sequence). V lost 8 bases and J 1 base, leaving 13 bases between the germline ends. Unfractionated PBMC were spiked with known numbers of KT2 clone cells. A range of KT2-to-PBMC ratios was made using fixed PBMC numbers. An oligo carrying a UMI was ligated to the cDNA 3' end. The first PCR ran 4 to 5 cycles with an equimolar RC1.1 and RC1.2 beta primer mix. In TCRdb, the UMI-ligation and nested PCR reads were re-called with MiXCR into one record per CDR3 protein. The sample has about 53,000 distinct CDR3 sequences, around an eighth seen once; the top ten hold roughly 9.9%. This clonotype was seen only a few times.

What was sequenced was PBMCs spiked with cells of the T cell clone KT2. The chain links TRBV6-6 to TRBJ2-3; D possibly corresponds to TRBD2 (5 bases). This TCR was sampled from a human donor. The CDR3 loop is CASGELGGTDTQYF. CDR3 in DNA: TGTGCCAGCGGAGAGTTGGGAGGCACAGATACGCAGTATTTT.